Below are 20 T cell receptor beta chains sequenced from a single sample in a study of yellow fever vaccine responses in identical twins (dated by TCRdb to 2017 to 2018). The library was built by means of RT-PCR. For sequencing, an Illumina HiSeq 2500 was employed. TCRdb took the public reads, trimmed them with fastp at Q25, ran MiXCR for clone calling and kept in-frame beta chains. Each CDR3 protein appears once, grouped with its most common genes and DNA. In this sample the table shows approximately 20,000 distinct CDR3 sequences, about 65% of which occur a single time. More than 2% of the sample comes from the top ten. Sample: T cells from blood (PBMCs), unsorted or a sorted subset (not recorded which), taken before or after yellow fever vaccination (not recorded which). Source of these receptors: a woman under 30 who received the yellow fever vaccine. Donor details come from another sample of the same person, matched by shared clones.

This rearrangement joins TRBV11-3 to TRBJ1-2; 7 nucleotides line up with TRBD1. With 3 bases clipped from V and 3 bases from J, the junction kept 10 bases outside the gene matches. Germline V gives CDR1 SGHNT, CDR2 YENEEA. The CDR3 runs 16 residues. CDR3 in amino acids: CASSLSPGQYDYGYTF. CDR3 DNA: TGTGCCAGCAGCTTGTCCCCGGGACAGTACGACTATGGCTACACCTTC.

V and J are TRBV6-2 or TRBV6-3 and TRBJ1-5; no reliable D call. From germline, CDR1 is MNHEY and CDR2 SVGEGT. The CDR3 runs 12 residues. The V and J ends lost 4 bases and 4 bases respectively, with 5 bases between them. DNA for the CDR3: TGTGCCAGCAGTTTCCCTAATCAGCCCCAGCATTTT. Its translation is CASSFPNQPQHF.

This clonotype turned up a few times. The CDR3 region is CASSPPERGTSSYEQYV. As DNA, the CDR3 is TGTGCCAGCAGCCCACCTGAGCGGGGGACGAGCTCCTACGAGCAGTACGTC. This rearrangement joins TRBV7-9 to TRBJ2-7, with 8 bases matching TRBD2. The CDR3 covers 17 residues. Trimming removed 5 bases from V and 0 bases from J; junction bases left unmatched: 12. Germline CDR1 is SEHNR and CDR2 is FQNEAQ (reference sequence).

The rearrangement links TRBV24-1 to TRBJ1-1, with TRBD1 as a possible D gene (5 bases). Germline-derived CDR1 and CDR2 are KGHDR and SFDVKD. V dropped 4 bases and J dropped 4 bases, with 9 bases sitting between them. This CDR3 contains 13 residues. The CDR3 is CATSEGRATEAFF. The CDR3 DNA reads as TGTGCCACCAGTGAGGGCAGGGCCACTGAAGCTTTCTTT.

V is TRBV4-1 and J is TRBJ1-5; D might be TRBD1 (6 bases). The germline CDR1 and CDR2 sequences are MGHRA and YSYEKL. The CDR3 covers 15 residues. Trimming stripped 0 bases from V and 3 bases from J, with 9 bases between. CDR3 bases: TGCGCCAGCAGCCAAGATCCAGGGGCCAATCAGCCCCAGCATTTT. Protein: CASSQDPGANQPQHF.

The chain couples TRBV7-2 to TRBJ2-1; D ambiguous. The germline CDR1 and CDR2 sequences are SGHTA and FQGNSA. The CDR3 totals 11 residues. V lost 5 bases, J lost 8 bases, and 7 bases lay in between. CDR3 loop: CASSRTYEQFF. The CDR3 region has the DNA TGTGCCAGCAGCCGCACGTATGAGCAGTTCTTC.

This clonotype has just a few counts. The chain has TRBV10-1 and TRBJ1-4; D might be TRBD1 (6 bases). V was cut by 3 bases and J by 6 bases, with 11 bases left in between. CDR1 and CDR2 (germline): WNHNN, SYGVQD (reference sequence). The CDR3 covers 14 residues. The CDR3 coding sequence is TGCGCCAGCAGTGATGGGGGCTTGCATGAAAAACTGTTTTTT. As protein: CASSDGGLHEKLFF.

The chain combines TRBV6-1 with TRBJ1-1; no clear D. V was clipped by 7 bases and J by 7 bases, with 19 bases between them. The CDR3 loop spans 14 amino acids. CDR1 is MNHNS and CDR2 is SASEGT in the germline V gene. CDR3 loop: CASMTTRPPGEAFF. CDR3 sequence (DNA): TGTGCCAGCATGACGACGCGGCCCCCCGGTGAAGCTTTCTTT.

This chain joins TRBV29-1 and TRBJ1-5; 8 positions match TRBD1. The CDR3 totals 13 residues. Germline CDR1 SQVTM, CDR2 ANQGSEA. J was trimmed by 6 bases and V by 6 bases; bases with no gene match: 7. The CDR3, as DNA: TGCAGCGTAACCCAGGGGGCGAGTCAGCCCCAGCATTTT. It specifies CSVTQGASQPQHF.

The chain couples TRBV20-1 to TRBJ2-1; TRBD1 is a possible D gene (5 bases). The length of the CDR3 is 12 residues. Deletions cut 3 bases from V and 7 bases from J, with 10 bases between. Per the germline V gene, CDR1 is DFQATT and CDR2 is SNEGSKA (reference sequence). Written as DNA, the CDR3 is TGCAGTGCTAGTTCAGGGCTTAATGAGCAGTTCTTC. It is translated as CSASSGLNEQFF.

This clonotype was detected only a few times. The CDR3 coding sequence is TGTGCCAGCTCACCACGGGACAGAAATGACTATGGCTACACCTTC. Protein: CASSPRDRNDYGYTF. The rearrangement joins TRBV18 to TRBJ1-2; TRBD1 aligns across 7 bases. The CDR3 runs 15 residues. Germline CDR1 is KGHSH and CDR2 is LQKENI. The junction had 5 bases not matched to a gene; V was cut back by 1 base and J by 3 bases.

The CDR3 is CASSQDMFSSGNNEQFF. Written as DNA, the CDR3 is TGCGCCAGCAGCCAAGATATGTTTTCTAGCGGGAACAATGAGCAGTTCTTC. This sequence joins TRBV4-3 and TRBJ2-1, with 9 bases aligning to TRBD2. V shed 0 bases and J 5 bases; nucleotides not matched to a gene: 8. Germline-derived CDR1 and CDR2 are LGHNA and YSLEER. This CDR3 is 17 amino acids long.

The V and J genes are TRBV12-3 or TRBV12-4 and TRBJ2-3, with 7 bases aligning to TRBD1. The CDR3 consists of 15 residues. The V and J ends lost 1 base and 1 base, in that order; junction bases with no gene match: 2. The CDR3 coding sequence is TGTGCCAGCAGTTTAGAGGGGGCCGGCACAGATACGCAGTATTTT. Translating gives CASSLEGAGTDTQYF.

The J gene is TRBJ1-5, the V gene TRBV3-1; no reliable D call. The germline gives CDR1 LGHDT, CDR2 YNNKEL (reference sequence). Trimming left V 1 base short and J 6 bases short, with 10 bases between. The CDR3 covers 14 residues. CDR3 protein: CASSQVKGGQPQHF. CDR3 DNA sequence: TGTGCCAGCAGCCAAGTGAAGGGAGGTCAGCCCCAGCATTTT.

V is TRBV5-5 and J is TRBJ2-1, with 8 nucleotides matching TRBD1. The ends lost 2 bases at V and 8 bases at J; junction bases unmatched: 9. Germline values: CDR1 SGHKS, CDR2 YYEKEE (reference sequence). There are 15 residues in the CDR3. CDR3 protein: CASSFWDRPGDEQFF. CDR3 nucleotides: TGTGCCAGCAGCTTCTGGGACAGGCCGGGGGATGAGCAGTTCTTC.

The rearrangement joins TRBV23-1 to TRBJ2-1, with TRBD2 matching over 10 bases. TRBV23-1 qualifies as an ORF whose function is uncertain. The CDR3 sequence is 13 residues long. The junction had 1 base not matched to a gene; V was cut back by 5 bases and J by 6 bases. DNA for the CDR3: TGCGCCAGCAGTACTAGCGGGGCCAATGAGCAGTTCTTC. Translation gives CASSTSGANEQFF.

The chain couples TRBV10-1 to TRBJ1-5, with 7 bases matching TRBD1. This CDR3 has 15 amino acids. V shed 7 bases, J shed 0 bases, and the junction held 6 bases outside the gene matches. Looked up from germline, CDR1 is WNHNN and CDR2 is SYGVQD (reference sequence). The DNA for the CDR3 is TGCGCCAGCAAACGGGACAGAACTAGCAATCAGCCCCAGCATTTT. Translated, it gives CASKRDRTSNQPQHF.

The V gene is TRBV12-2, the J gene TRBJ2-7; the tabulated D call, TRBD2, remains unverified against the DNA. TRBV12-2 is described as a pseudogene. The CDR3 consists of 16 residues. The CDR3 sequence is CASRLPILRGVYEQYF. The CDR3 region has the DNA TGTGCAAGTCGCTTACCAATTTTGCGGGGAGTCTACGAGCAGTACTTC.

V and J are TRBV10-3 and TRBJ1-1; possible D gene TRBD1, 5 bases. Germline CDR1 reads ENHRY; CDR2 reads SYGVKD. Trimming took off 7 bases at V and 11 bases at J, with 14 bases between the two ends. The length of the CDR3 is 11 residues. For the CDR3, the DNA is TGTGCCATCACCTTCGCCGGGGCGGCTTTCTTT. Protein: CAITFAGAAFF.

V is TRBV18 and J is TRBJ2-1; 8 bases are shared with TRBD2. The germline V gene encodes CDR1 KGHSH and CDR2 LQKENI. V gave up 3 bases and J gave up 2 bases; unmatched junction bases: 0. The CDR3 sequence is 14 residues long. The CDR3 sequence: CASSPGLAYNEQFF. The CDR3 DNA reads as TGTGCCAGCTCACCGGGACTAGCCTACAATGAGCAGTTCTTC.